This T cell receptor (beta chain) was found in a study of T cells in Graves' hyperthyroidism and ophthalmopathy. It was RNA transcripts that yielded the amplified TCR beta CDR3 regions. A first-round RT-PCR of the TCR CDR3 used the HTBI primer set. TCRdb ran MiXCR on the multiplex PCR reads and lists one entry per CDR3 protein. The sample shows fewer than 700,000 distinct CDR3 sequences, roughly 17% of them seen only once. The V gene lost 1 base and the J gene lost 6 bases, with 13 bases spanning the gap. Germline V gives CDR1 LGHNA, CDR2 YNFKEQ. The CDR3 spans 15 residues. Each patient was aged 18 to 65 and had newly diagnosed hyperthyroidism of under 2 months' duration. Each 10 ml fresh peripheral blood draw supplied the PBMCs.

The genes are TRBV4-2 and TRBJ1-5; possibly TRBD1 for D (6 bases). The receptor was derived from a woman aged 30 to 39 with Graves' hyperthyroidism. Sequenced input: blood. DNA of the CDR3: TGTGCCAGCAGCCAAGTTATCGGCAGGGGTCAGCCCCAGCATTTT. Translated, it gives CASSQVIGRGQPQHF.